The clone carrying this T cell receptor beta chain has just a few counts. Its antigen is unidentified. This record comes from a study of cytomegalovirus exposure and HLA in healthy donors. The CDR3 consists of 17 residues. Germline V gene lookup returns CDR1 MGHRA and CDR2 YSYEKL. The V gene end was trimmed by 3 bases and the J gene end by 0 bases; junction bases not matched to a gene: 7. Study-wide findings and caveats: According to an earlier analysis, most TCR beta V segments yielded productive rearrangements about 87% or about 30% of the time. Investigators reported under 200 TCR beta chains as tied to cytomegalovirus. An analysis that came later showed most CMV-associated TCR beta chains appearing HLA-restricted. CMV antigen specificity of a few CMV-associated chains was confirmed in vitro.

The primer mix had 60 Vbeta and 13 Jbeta primers. The repertoire was sequenced with immunoSEQ multiplex PCR; TCRdb's copy has only in-frame clones and lacks some. This sample carries about 55,000 clones, roughly 71% of them seen once, and the ten largest clones take 30% to 35%. The specimen sequenced was PBMCs. This receptor was identified in a man aged 35 to 55 in good health and CMV-seropositive. The J gene is TRBJ2-1, the V gene TRBV4-1; 8 nucleotides agree with TRBD2. Here the CDR3 DNA reads TGCGCCAGCAGCCAGTCGACTAGCGATAGCTCCTACAATGAGCAGTTCTTC. This gives the protein CASSQSTSDSSYNEQFF.